This entry concerns a single TCR beta chain. Antigen unknown. The sample is drawn from a study of shared clonotypes between healthy human individuals. Across the whole study: Samples came from two female and a few male donors aged 18 to 49. Findings and limits, study-wide: In contrast to clonotypes shared by all four donors, non-shared clonotypes had lower generation probabilities.

Trimming removed 6 bases from V and 2 bases from J, with 17 bases in between. The germline CDR1 and CDR2 sequences are MNHNS and SASEGT. This CDR3 region has 15 residues. Assay used: immunoSEQ multiplex PCR; TCRdb lists only in-frame clones, some missing. The sample records over 850,000 clones, around three quarters being singletons. The rearrangement uses TRBV6-1 and TRBJ2-7, with a possible D match to TRBD2 (5 bases). Sequences were obtained from memory CD4+ T cells from PBMCs. Subset indicated: CD45RA-negative fraction. The TCR comes from a man younger than 30 in good health. Some clones in this sample may be carry-over from other donors' samples. The CDR3 is CASRVSEGRTYEQYF. CDR3 DNA: TGTGCCAGCAGAGTTTCCGAGGGCCGCACCTACGAGCAGTACTTC.